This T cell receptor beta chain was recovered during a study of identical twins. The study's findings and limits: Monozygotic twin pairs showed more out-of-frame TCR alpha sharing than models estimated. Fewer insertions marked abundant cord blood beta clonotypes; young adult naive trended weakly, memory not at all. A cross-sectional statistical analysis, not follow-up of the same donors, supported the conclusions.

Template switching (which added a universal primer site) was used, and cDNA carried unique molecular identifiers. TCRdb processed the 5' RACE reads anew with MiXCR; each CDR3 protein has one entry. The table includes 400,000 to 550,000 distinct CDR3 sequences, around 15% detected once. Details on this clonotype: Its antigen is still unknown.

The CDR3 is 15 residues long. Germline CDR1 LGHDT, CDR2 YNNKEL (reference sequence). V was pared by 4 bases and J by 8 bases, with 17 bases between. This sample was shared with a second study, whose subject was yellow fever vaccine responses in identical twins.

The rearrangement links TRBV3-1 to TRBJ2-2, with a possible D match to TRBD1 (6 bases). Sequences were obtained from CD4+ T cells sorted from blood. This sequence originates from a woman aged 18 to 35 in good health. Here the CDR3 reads CASSRQAAGPGELFF. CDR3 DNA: TGTGCCAGCAGCCGACAGGCCGCGGGTCCGGGGGAGCTGTTTTTT.